This entry is about one T cell receptor beta chain. These data belong to a study of blood T cell repertoires in COVID-19. Produced via immunoSEQ multiplex PCR; TCRdb's table is partial and in-frame only. The sample holds just over 300,000 clones, approximately 90% seen once. V lost 6 bases and J lost 6; bases outside the gene matches: 8. Germline-derived CDR1 and CDR2 are SQVTM and ANQGSEA. The CDR3 spans 13 residues. Those who participated ranged in age from roughly 18 to 90 years and resided in approximately 23 US areas. The chain employs TRBV29-1 and TRBJ2-7, with 10 bases aligning to TRBD1. The sample consisted of PBMCs or T cells enriched from blood (not recorded which). The clonotype originates from a woman in her forties who had recovered from COVID-19. The chain's CDR3 is CSVAMTGGLEQYF. The CDR3 nucleotides read TGCAGCGTAGCCATGACAGGGGGCCTCGAGCAGTACTTC.